Detailed here is one T cell receptor beta chain. Its specific antigen is unknown. The protocol used for the library was the immunoSEQ multiplex PCR assay. The multiplex PCR relied on a mix of 60 forward primers for TCR Vbeta segments and 13 reverse primers for TCR Jbeta segments. The CDR3 region of rearranged TCR beta genes was amplified from genomic DNA by a multiplex PCR assay. The amplified TCR beta libraries were sequenced on the Illumina HiSeq System as 87-base-pair reads. In the source study's methods: Across the 700 or so repertoires, a later analysis counted 78 million or so unique TCR beta chains, around 11 million of which were shared by at least two donors. Raw reads were error-corrected and collapsed into unique sequences by a nearest-neighbor algorithm in which closely related sequences were merged to remove PCR and sequencing errors. V, D and J gene segments were assigned by aligning CDR3 sequences to IMGT reference sequences. For a sequence to be retained, at least a six-nucleotide match to both a V gene segment and a J gene segment was required. Rearrangements were called productive when the CDR3 lacked stop codons and stayed in frame with V and J; all others were non-productive. Following IMGT convention, CDR3 was defined as the stretch from the second conserved V-encoded cysteine up to the conserved J-encoded phenylalanine. Sequences without an unambiguous match to a single V gene segment were excluded from the earlier analysis of 450 to 750 of the donors. In an earlier analysis of approximately 500 of the donors, a V segment was called functional when productive rearrangements were above 56.7%, and segregating when the standard deviation between donors exceeded 5%. A statistical classification framework was developed to diagnose cytomegalovirus status using the catalog of TCR beta chain sequences. V and J gene assignment, in a later analysis, came from comparing TCR nucleotide sequences with IMGT/GENE-DB human TR gene sequences. A later analysis assigned CDR3 sequences and most-parsimonious VDJ recombination scenarios with the TCRdist pipeline. A later analysis defined each TCR beta chain by its CDR3 amino acid sequence plus V-gene family, and excluded reads lacking a unique V-gene family. As a way to deal with suspected cross-contamination and a sequencing artifact, a later analysis dropped more than 500 nucleotide sequences that were highly shared and had low generation probability. In a later analysis, a clonal expansion index was calculated for each public chain from normalized within-repertoire ranks of inferred template counts. In a later analysis, generation probabilities were computed using a VDJ recombination model fitted to out-of-frame rearrangements, and the results were checked against IGoR. A later analysis scored TCR-TCR, TCR-HLA and TCR-CMV co-occurrence with hypergeometric tests, applying a repertoire-size bias correction to TCR pairs. In a later analysis, false discovery rates were estimated by permuting HLA or CMV assignments 20 times. In a later analysis, co-occurring TCRs were grouped using DBSCAN, with TCRdist sequence similarity added in when clustering inside HLA-allele-positive subsets. Repertoires with fewer than 30,000 or more than 120,000 public chains were left out of co-occurrence clustering, as were about 5 repertoires with anomalous nucleotide sharing. Held by TCRdb, this immuneACCESS table contains in-frame sequences only and omits some clones. Under half of the omission traces to an unresolved V gene where checked; the cause of the rest is unknown. The D gene and trimming were derived from the DNA, and the V and J assignments and clone size from that table. Per the sample table, the count is over 35,000 clones. Approximately 1.8% of the sample goes to the ten largest clones.

This sample stems from a study of cytomegalovirus exposure and HLA in healthy donors (dated by TCRdb to the late 2010s). Looking at the study overall: According to an earlier analysis of several hundred of the donors, some 180 million T cells yielded 95 million to 140 million unique TCR beta sequences and around 300 Gb of sequence data. All discovery cohort repertoires had been generated using a single sequencing platform. Roughly 300 gigabases of sequencing data and 78 million or so unique TCR sequences were included in an early release covering 500 to 750 HLA-typed donors. The study combined high-throughput TCR immunosequencing, statistical association of individual TCRs with disease status, and machine learning to predict cytomegalovirus infection status. Of the roughly 400 genotyped donors, over 80% were placed in the genetic ancestry cluster associated with self-reported Caucasian donors. Donor age, sex, ethnicity and CMV serostatus were collected together with the repertoire data. The study aimed to test whether signatures of past pathogen exposure could be identified by cataloging public T cell receptors. A later analysis re-analyzed previously published TCR beta repertoires from 666 donors and added high-resolution HLA genotyping to study TCR occurrence patterns. Rather than drawing on any new phenotypic data, the later analysis identified candidate immune exposures from TCR beta sequences and the way those sequences occurred across donors. The number of donors typed differed by locus, with about 629-630 for A, B, C, DRB1 and DQB1, 522 for DQA1, approximately 580 for DPA1, and roughly 450 for DPB1. HLA typing included class I and class II loci at four-digit resolution. In an earlier analysis of around 540 of the donors, high-throughput TCR beta sequencing was used to judge whether each TCR beta V gene segment behaved as functional or pseudogenic. In addition to the first cohort of 666 subjects, a separate validation cohort of 120 different subjects was used. Across under 500 genotyped donors of the cohort, an average of approximately 220,000 unique TCR beta nucleotide sequences per donor were sequenced, and around 20% of those sequences were non-productive. The T cell repertoires of under 750 subjects were profiled by immunosequencing and related to cytomegalovirus serostatus. Four or five DR-DQ haplotypes were treated as single units for association and clustering because of strong linkage in the cohort. A later genetic analysis took genome-wide SNP genotypes for about three fifths of the 666 donors and used that subset as a discovery cohort. The full study reports these points: The classifier was reported to diagnose cytomegalovirus status with high specificity and sensitivity in both the original and validation cohorts. Roughly uniform sequencing depth across donors was assumed in presence/absence analyses, although this assumption may not hold. Most TCR sequences were observed very rarely across donors, whereas some public TCRs were present in many individuals. According to a later analysis, parvovirus B19, influenza, CMV and Epstein-Barr virus appeared linked to several top co-occurrence clusters. A later analysis found that HLA-associated TCR beta chains were more clonally expanded and had lower generation probabilities than equally common non-associated chains. Compared with the roughly 720-donor mean, donors in an Asian-associated ancestry cluster had fewer N-insertions in productive TCRs, according to a later genetic analysis. In a later analysis, TCR association rates were found to vary across HLA loci, with the most associated TCRs seen for DRB1 alleles and the fewest for HLA-C alleles. At a false discovery rate of 0.05, a later analysis linked 16,000 or so TCR beta sequences to specific HLA alleles. It was suggested by the authors that the approach could potentially be generalized to other disease states and immunological phenotypes. About 15 rarely observed V segments, including chromosome 9 orphons, were excluded from the earlier analysis of several hundred of the donors because counts were too low. Because HLA typing was missing for some donors at each locus, association tests included only the typed subset. When HLA alleles, especially DR and DQ, strongly co-occurred, attributing TCR associations to individual alleles was difficult. A later genetic analysis associated a missense DCLRE1C variant with V-gene and J-gene trimming of TCR beta chains, and an independent cohort replicated the association. A further reported finding was that TCR beta sequences accurately predicted the HLA-A and HLA-B alleles for most subjects in the first cohort. In vitro tests confirmed that a few of the cytomegalovirus-associated TCR beta chains recognize cytomegalovirus antigens. The study listed 150 to 200 TCR beta chains as associated with cytomegalovirus. In an earlier analysis of approximately 590 of the donors, most TCR beta V segments appeared in productive rearrangements about 87% or about 30% of the time, broadly matching IMGT annotations. For the cohort, immune exposure information was limited to CMV serostatus. A later analysis found that most CMV-associated TCR beta chains appeared HLA-restricted, with HLA associations seemingly driven largely by CMV exposure. This cohort had only TCR beta chains sequenced, and the lack of alpha or paired-chain data limited which features could be detected. Some IMGT-functional V segments, including TRBV6-2 and TRBV6-3, could not be told apart with the 87-base-pair reads, so those segments were excluded. Linkage disequilibrium might explain the correlated functional status among segregating V segments, but an unknown experimental factor could not be ruled out. A cluster of highly shared sequence variants was judged likely to represent a technical artifact of the sequencing pipeline.

The cohort comprised some 700 healthy bone marrow donors. At the time of sampling, every cohort member was nominally healthy, though immune exposures that went unrecorded were likely present. The donor was CMV seronegative and was included in the group of under 450 seronegative cohort members. A peripheral blood sample was collected from each donor, and TCR beta sequencing was performed on peripheral blood mononuclear cells. The Qiagen DNeasy Blood Extraction Kit was used to extract genomic DNA from the blood cell samples. The CDR3 measures 14 amino acids from cysteine to phenylalanine. Only the CDR3 part of the read is kept: 42 bases, read in frame from the first base. At the junction V is shortened by 5 bases and J by 0 bases, with 11 bases in between. Per the germline V gene, SGHRS is the CDR1 and YFSETQ is the CDR2.

What was sequenced was PBMCs. The V gene is TRBV5-1 and the J gene is TRBJ1-1, with the D gene too uncertain to name. The TCR comes from a woman aged 25 to 39 in good health and CMV-seronegative. The nucleotides read TGCGCCAGCAGTCCCCTCCAGTTGAACACTGAAGCTTTCTTT. Its product reads: CASSPLQLNTEAFF.